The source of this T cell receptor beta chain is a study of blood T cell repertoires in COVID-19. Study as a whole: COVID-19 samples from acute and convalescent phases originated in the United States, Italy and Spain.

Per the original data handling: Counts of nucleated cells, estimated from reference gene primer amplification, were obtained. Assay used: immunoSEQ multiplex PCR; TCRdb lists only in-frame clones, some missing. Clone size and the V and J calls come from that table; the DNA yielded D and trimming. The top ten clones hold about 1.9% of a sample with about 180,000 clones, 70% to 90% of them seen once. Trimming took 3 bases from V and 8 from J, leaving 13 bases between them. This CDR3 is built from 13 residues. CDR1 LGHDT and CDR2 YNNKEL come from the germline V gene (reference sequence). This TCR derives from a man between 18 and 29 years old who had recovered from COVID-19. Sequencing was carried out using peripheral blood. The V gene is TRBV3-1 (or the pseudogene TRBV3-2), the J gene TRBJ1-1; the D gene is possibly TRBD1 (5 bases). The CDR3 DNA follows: TGTGCCAGCAGCCAGAGGGGAGGAGGAGAAGCTTTCTTT. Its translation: CASSQRGGGEAFF.